A selection of T cell receptor beta chains follows, all from one sample in a study of blood T cell repertoires in COVID-19. Produced via immunoSEQ multiplex PCR; TCRdb's table is partial and in-frame only. The repertoire includes tens of thousands of clones, over 65% of them detected once, and 9.5% to 12% sits in the top ten. The sequencing input was peripheral blood. These receptors all stem from a human donor in a cohort sampled during active COVID-19. Each CDR3 is given without its conserved first and last residue. The D gene is left open where the match is weak.

V gene: TRBV7-2; J gene: TRBJ1-4; D gene: TRBD1; CDR3 protein: ASSLGQGYEKLF
V gene: TRBV30; J gene: TRBJ1-5; D gene: NA; CDR3 protein: AWGEGNGNQPQH
V gene: TRBV11-2; J gene: TRBJ1-1; D gene: NA; CDR3 protein: ASQGPLLNTEAF
V gene: TRBV6-1; J gene: TRBJ1-5; D gene: NA; CDR3 protein: ASSEALSSNQPQH
V gene: TRBV5-1; J gene: TRBJ1-1; D gene: NA; CDR3 protein: ASGTVLGENTEAF
V gene: TRBV10-1; J gene: TRBJ2-1; D gene: NA; CDR3 protein: ASSELPLLGRSYNEQF
V gene: TRBV28; J gene: TRBJ1-5; D gene: TRBD1; CDR3 protein: ASSFDAGTAGNQPQH
V gene: TRBV11-1; J gene: TRBJ2-3; D gene: TRBD1; CDR3 protein: ASSLRGRTDTQY
V gene: TRBV25-1; J gene: TRBJ1-6; D gene: NA; CDR3 protein: ASSESGRVESPLH
V gene: TRBV6-5; J gene: TRBJ2-7; D gene: TRBD2; CDR3 protein: ASRLLAGGNYEQY
V gene: TRBV27; J gene: TRBJ1-5; D gene: NA; CDR3 protein: ASSLSPDQPQH
V gene: TRBV18; J gene: TRBJ2-1; D gene: TRBD1; CDR3 protein: ASSPETGGIEQF
V gene: TRBV4-3; J gene: TRBJ1-5; D gene: NA; CDR3 protein: ASSQDREWGQPQH
V gene: TRBV18; J gene: TRBJ2-6; D gene: NA; CDR3 protein: ASSRDSPSGANVLT
V gene: TRBV28; J gene: TRBJ1-5; D gene: NA; CDR3 protein: ASSPLLRQAVDQPQH
V gene: TRBV9; J gene: TRBJ2-2; D gene: NA; CDR3 protein: ASSVRGTGELF
V gene: TRBV7-3; J gene: TRBJ2-1; D gene: TRBD2; CDR3 protein: ASSLTLAGGDEQF
V gene: TRBV4-2; J gene: TRBJ1-1; D gene: NA; CDR3 protein: ASSQQTGMNTEAF
V gene: TRBV19; J gene: TRBJ1-1; D gene: NA; CDR3 protein: ASSISNYGGAGDTEAF
V gene: TRBV7-2; J gene: TRBJ1-2; D gene: NA; CDR3 protein: ASSSRATVVQGYT
V gene: TRBV19; J gene: TRBJ1-1; D gene: TRBD1; CDR3 protein: ASSTPGQGAF
V gene: TRBV27; J gene: TRBJ2-1; D gene: TRBD2; CDR3 protein: ASSQKRDSYNEQF
V gene: TRBV12-3/TRBV12-4; J gene: TRBJ1-5; D gene: NA; CDR3 protein: ASSPTGDQPQH
V gene: TRBV11-2; J gene: TRBJ1-3; D gene: NA; CDR3 protein: ASSRSGNTIY
V gene: TRBV29-1; J gene: TRBJ2-1; D gene: TRBD2; CDR3 protein: SVEAGGYNEQF
V gene: TRBV18; J gene: TRBJ1-1; D gene: TRBD1; CDR3 protein: ASSPGQGAEAF
V gene: TRBV11-2; J gene: TRBJ2-2; D gene: TRBD2; CDR3 protein: ASSLQSGGSNTGELF
V gene: TRBV5-1; J gene: TRBJ2-7; D gene: NA; CDR3 protein: ASSLGVTEGEQY
V gene: TRBV29-1; J gene: TRBJ1-1; D gene: TRBD1; CDR3 protein: SVEGGGAGGNTEAF
V gene: TRBV4-1; J gene: TRBJ1-2; D gene: NA; CDR3 protein: ASSQDPGQIYGYT
V gene: TRBV14; J gene: TRBJ2-5; D gene: TRBD1; CDR3 protein: ASSPQTGAQY
V gene: TRBV28; J gene: TRBJ2-7; D gene: TRBD2; CDR3 protein: ASSLPTSGRSLYEQY
V gene: TRBV7-2; J gene: TRBJ2-1; D gene: TRBD2; CDR3 protein: ASSPGGAFYNEQF
V gene: TRBV9; J gene: TRBJ1-6; D gene: TRBD1; CDR3 protein: ASSVEGQNSPLH
V gene: TRBV5-1; J gene: TRBJ2-5; D gene: TRBD1; CDR3 protein: ASSVDGGTGHETQY
V gene: TRBV30; J gene: TRBJ1-1; D gene: NA; CDR3 protein: AWSKLNQNTEAF
V gene: TRBV28; J gene: TRBJ1-4; D gene: NA; CDR3 protein: ASSYLDSRRNEKLF
V gene: TRBV3-1/TRBV3-2; J gene: TRBJ2-7; D gene: NA; CDR3 protein: ASSRRRGEQY
V gene: TRBV7-2; J gene: TRBJ2-3; D gene: TRBD2; CDR3 protein: ASSLDQRGASDTQY
V gene: TRBV5-1; J gene: TRBJ2-1; D gene: NA; CDR3 protein: ASSFNYGEQF
V gene: TRBV15; J gene: TRBJ2-1; D gene: NA; CDR3 protein: ATSRDPAGHEQF